This T cell receptor (beta chain) was observed in a study of blood T cell repertoires in COVID-19. Study context: Acute and convalescent COVID-19 samples came from the United States, Italy and Spain. PBMCs, B-cell-depleted T cells, or T cells were the source of the cDNA or gDNA that made up the material.

Per the original methods: Quantification of nucleated cells was approximated via reference gene primer amplification. The assay was immunoSEQ multiplex PCR, and TCRdb's table has in-frame clones only and misses some. Clone size and V and J calls were adopted from that table, with D and trimming inferred from the DNA. The sample includes more than 200,000 clones, approximately 79% of them seen just once. V lost 4 bases, J lost 7 bases, and 17 bases lay in between. CDR1 SGHRS and CDR2 YFSETQ come from the germline V gene. The CDR3 sequence is 14 residues long. Sequencing input: peripheral blood. The sequence was obtained from a woman in her thirties or forties with active or convalescent COVID-19. This sequence joins TRBV5-1 and TRBJ2-5; D may be TRBD1 (6 bases). DNA of the CDR3: TGCGCCAGCAGCCGGGACACCACCAAGGGGACCCAGTACTTC. Translation: CASSRDTTKGTQYF.